The 30 T cell receptor beta chains given below trace back to one sample, sequenced in a study of T cell responses to AZD1222 COVID-19 vaccine. Method: immunoSEQ multiplex PCR; TCRdb's copy keeps in-frame clones and lacks some. The table lists 90,000 to 150,000 clones, 85% to 90% of them singletons. Sequences were derived from peripheral blood, sampled on day 0 of AZD1222 vaccination. The receptors come from an adult in good health.

This sequence joins TRBV3-1 (or the pseudogene TRBV3-2) and TRBJ1-4; D remains unclear. The CDR3 length is 17 residues. V was pared by 0 bases and J by 0 bases, with 11 bases between. Germline V gene data show CDR1 as LGHDT and CDR2 as YNNKEL (reference sequence). CDR3 in amino acids: CASSQDAGFATNEKLFF. The CDR3 nucleotides are TGTGCCAGCAGCCAAGATGCGGGATTTGCAACTAATGAAAAACTGTTTTTT.

The V call is TRBV5-1, the J call TRBJ2-7; TRBD2 matches 8 bases. Germline lookup yields CDR1 SGHRS and CDR2 YFSETQ. Trimming took 0 bases from V and 1 from J; bases not matched to a gene: 12. The CDR3 sequence is 18 residues long. The CDR3 region has the DNA TGCGCCAGCAGCTTGGTTTTGAGGACTAGCCCCGATTCCTACGAGCAGTACTTC. Translating gives CASSLVLRTSPDSYEQYF.

The chain has TRBV2 and TRBJ1-2, with D possibly TRBD1 on 5 matching bases. This CDR3 spans 18 amino acids. V was clipped by 0 bases and J by 2 bases, with 19 bases between them. CDR1 and CDR2 from the germline V gene are SNHLY and FYNNEI. Written as DNA, the CDR3 is TGTGCCAGCAGTGAAGCATCTGAGTACGGGGCGACGAACTATGGCTACACCTTC. It yields the protein CASSEASEYGATNYGYTF.

V gene TRBV5-1 combines with J gene TRBJ2-3, with TRBD2 matching 10 bases. Germline CDR1 and CDR2: SGHRS and YFSETQ. The CDR3 loop spans 14 amino acids. Trimming at V came to 7 bases and at J to 1 base, leaving 3 bases not matched to a gene. CDR3 in DNA: TGCGCCAGCGAAGCGGGAGGGGGCACAGATACGCAGTATTTT. It specifies CASEAGGGTDTQYF.

The V call is TRBV19, the J call TRBJ1-1; tentative D call: TRBD1 (5 bases). This CDR3 has 14 residues. The germline CDR1 and CDR2 sequences are LNHDA and SQIVND (reference sequence). V shed 4 bases and J shed 0 bases, with 9 bases lying between them. The CDR3 nucleotides are TGTGCCAGTAGTAACCAGGGCTTGAACACTGAAGCTTTCTTT. This translates into CASSNQGLNTEAFF.

The V gene is TRBV9, the J gene TRBJ2-1; 10 bases agree with TRBD2. Germline CDR1 and CDR2: SGDLS and YYNGEE. V trimming: 2 bases; J trimming: 10 bases; junction bases outside the gene matches: 6. The CDR3 is made up of 14 amino acids. DNA of the CDR3: TGTGCCAGCAGCGTCCAACTGGGACTAGCGGAGCAGTTCTTC. This encodes CASSVQLGLAEQFF.

The chain joins TRBV24-1 to TRBJ2-3; 9 nucleotides agree with TRBD1. Germline V gene lookup returns CDR1 KGHDR and CDR2 SFDVKD. V shed 3 bases, J shed 4 bases, and the junction held 7 bases outside the gene matches. CDR3 length: 16 amino acids. The CDR3 protein is CATSDLPGQGADTQYF. Here the CDR3 DNA reads TGTGCCACCAGTGATCTGCCGGGACAGGGCGCAGATACGCAGTATTTT.

The V and J genes are TRBV6-6 and TRBJ2-3; D unresolved. Trimming pared 1 base from V and 4 bases from J, leaving 3 bases between. The V gene's germline CDR1 is MNHNY and CDR2 SVGAGI (reference sequence). This CDR3 has 12 residues. CDR3 bases: TGTGCCAGCAGTTACTGGTCAGATACGCAGTATTTT. It codes for CASSYWSDTQYF.

This clone was seen once. The chain employs TRBV7-9 and TRBJ2-3, with 9 bases aligning to TRBD2. Germline V lookup: CDR1 SEHNR, CDR2 FQNEAQ (reference sequence). The CDR3 has 16 amino acids. V dropped 1 base and J dropped 5; count of bases not matched to a gene: 7. The CDR3 DNA reads TGTGCCAGCAGCTTAGGGGGAGTAGCGGGAGAAGATACGCAGTATTTT. It is translated as CASSLGGVAGEDTQYF.

This clone appeared once. The chain couples TRBV9 to TRBJ1-1; D unclear. CDR1 is SGDLS, CDR2 YYNGEE, per germline. V was pared by 0 bases and J by 1 base, with 7 bases between. CDR3 size: 14 residues. CDR3 residues: CASSVAQENTEAFF. CDR3 in DNA: TGTGCCAGCAGCGTAGCTCAGGAGAACACTGAAGCTTTCTTT.

This rearrangement joins TRBV7-9 to TRBJ2-7, with TRBD2 identical over 8 bases. Germline CDR1 reads SEHNR; CDR2 reads FQNEAQ (reference sequence). This CDR3 has 13 amino acids. The ends lost 5 bases at V and 6 bases at J; junction bases unmatched: 6. The CDR3 DNA reads TGTGCCAGCAGCCGGGAGGGTTCGGGCGAGCAGTACTTC. Protein sequence: CASSREGSGEQYF. The whole variable domain, remainder taken from reference TRBV7-9 and TRBJ2-7, is DTGVSQNPRHKITKRGQNVTFRCDPISEHNRLYWYRQTLGQGPEFLTYFQNEAQLEKSRLLSDRFSAERPKGSFSTLEIQRTEQGDSAMYLCASSREGSGEQYFGPGTRLTVT.

The chain joins TRBV28 to TRBJ1-5; D not certain. The CDR3 spans 15 residues. Trimming took 7 bases from V and 4 from J, leaving 17 bases between them. Germline assignment: CDR1 MDHEN and CDR2 SYDVKM. For the CDR3, the DNA is TGTGCCAGCATGGTAGGAACAGTTCGAAATCAGCCCCAGCATTTT. It encodes CASMVGTVRNQPQHF.

The V gene is TRBV28, the J gene TRBJ1-5, with D perhaps matching TRBD1 (5 bases). Germline loops: CDR1 MDHEN, CDR2 SYDVKM. Trimming removed 6 bases from V and 5 bases from J, with 17 bases in between. The CDR3 has 15 amino acids. CDR3 DNA sequence: TGTGCCAGCAGCCCTTGGGGGGAGGGTCATCAGCCCCAGCATTTT. Protein: CASSPWGEGHQPQHF.

This chain uses TRBV30 with TRBJ2-4; the D is unclear. Germline V gene data show CDR1 as GTSNPN and CDR2 as SVGIG (reference sequence). V gave up 2 bases and J gave up 5 bases, with 7 bases separating them. There are 12 residues in the CDR3. In DNA form, the CDR3 reads TGTGCCTGGAGTACTGGGGAAAACATTCAGTACTTC. It specifies CAWSTGENIQYF.

V and J are TRBV5-1 and TRBJ2-7, with D hard to call. With 1 base removed from V and 4 bases from J, the gap between germline ends came to 12 bases. CDR3 length equals 14 residues. In germline, CDR1 is SGHRS, CDR2 YFSETQ. The CDR3, as DNA: TGCGCCAGCAGCTTGCAGGACCGCACGTACGAGCAGTACTTC. Amino acids: CASSLQDRTYEQYF.

V usage is TRBV19 and J usage is TRBJ1-4, with no clear D. Germline CDR1 and CDR2: LNHDA and SQIVND (reference sequence). CDR3 size: 16 residues. V lost 9 bases to trimming and J lost 0 bases, with 17 bases between them. CDR3 sequence reads: CASTRTDFTTNEKLFF. CDR3 sequence (DNA): TGTGCCAGCACCCGAACGGACTTTACAACTAATGAAAAACTGTTTTTT.

The chain uses TRBV19 and TRBJ2-5; 8 nucleotides match TRBD2. J gave up 6 bases and V 5 bases, and 8 bases lay outside the gene matches. Per the germline V gene, CDR1 is LNHDA and CDR2 is SQIVND (reference sequence). The CDR3 covers 14 residues. The CDR3 DNA reads TGTGCCAGTAGTTGGTCGGGAGGGAGACAGACCCAGTACTTC. The encoded protein is CASSWSGGRQTQYF.

The chain combines TRBV19 with TRBJ2-1; 9 nucleotides align to TRBD2. The CDR3 sequence is 14 residues long. CDR1 and CDR2 (germline): LNHDA, SQIVND (reference sequence). V lost 7 bases to trimming and J lost 5 bases; unmatched junction nucleotides: 6. The CDR3 coding sequence is TGTGCCAGTACATGGACTAGCGAGAACAATGAGCAGTTCTTC. Protein product: CASTWTSENNEQFF. Full variable domain (outside the CDR3, taken from reference TRBV19 and TRBJ2-1): DGGITQSPKYLFRKEGQNVTLSCEQNLNHDAMYWYRQDPGQGLRLIYYSQIVNDFQKGDIAEGYSVSREKKESFPLTVTSAQKNPTAFYLCASTWTSENNEQFFGPGTRLTVL.

This rearrangement joins TRBV11-2 to TRBJ1-4; unclear D gene. The CDR3 sequence is 15 residues long. Trimming took off 7 bases at V and 5 bases at J, with 17 bases between the two ends. The germline CDR1 and CDR2 sequences are SGHAT and FQNNGV. The CDR3 coding sequence is TGTGCCAGCATCTCCTTGGCAGCTCGAAATGAAAAACTGTTTTTT. It codes for CASISLAARNEKLFF.

The chain carries TRBV6-5 and TRBJ1-6, with D uncertain. Per germline, CDR1 MNHEY and CDR2 SVGAGI. There are 14 residues in the CDR3. Trimming removed 10 bases at V and 4 bases at J, with 14 bases between. The CDR3 loop is CATRTRGYNSPLHF. The CDR3 bases are TGTGCCACCCGGACGCGGGGTTATAATTCACCCCTCCACTTT.

The rearrangement joins TRBV27 to TRBJ2-3; 13 positions agree with TRBD2. With V trimmed by 6 bases and J by 7 bases, 7 bases remained unmatched. Germline lookup yields CDR1 MNHEY and CDR2 SMNVEV (reference sequence). The CDR3 covers 15 residues. The CDR3 is CASRDPGLAGNTQYF. The CDR3 DNA sequence: TGTGCCAGCAGGGACCCGGGACTAGCGGGAAATACGCAGTATTTT.

CDR3 residues: CASSVSVGAEQYF. DNA for the CDR3: TGTGCCAGCAGCGTCTCGGTGGGCGCGGAGCAGTACTTC. The J gene is TRBJ2-7, the V gene TRBV11-3; D is uncertain. The germline V gene has CDR1 SGHNT and CDR2 YENEEA. The CDR3 is made up of 13 amino acids. The ends were cut back, 5 bases at V and 7 bases at J, with 15 bases in the middle.

V and J are TRBV7-9 and TRBJ1-2; 7 bases line up with TRBD1. V shed 1 base and J 4 bases; nucleotides not matched to a gene: 3. The germline V gene encodes CDR1 SEHNR and CDR2 FQNEAQ (reference sequence). The length of the CDR3 is 14 residues. This CDR3 reads CASSLGTGFYGYTF. The CDR3 coding sequence is TGTGCCAGCAGCTTAGGGACAGGCTTCTATGGCTACACCTTC.

The rearrangement links TRBV19 to TRBJ2-7; 11 nucleotides agree with TRBD2. This CDR3 comprises 18 residues. The germline CDR1 and CDR2 sequences are LNHDA and SQIVND (reference sequence). The junction had 15 bases not matched to a gene; V was cut back by 4 bases and J by 4 bases. CDR3 sequence: CASSTIHPASGGRYEQYF. As DNA, the CDR3 is TGTGCCAGTAGTACCATCCACCCCGCTAGCGGGGGGAGGTACGAGCAGTACTTC.

This chain uses TRBV5-1 with TRBJ1-1, with D hard to call. Germline-derived CDR1 and CDR2 are SGHRS and YFSETQ. The germline V and J ends were trimmed by 0 bases and 1 base, with 4 bases remaining between them. The CDR3 runs to 13 residues. CDR3 loop: CASSLEANTEAFF. In DNA form, the CDR3 reads TGCGCCAGCAGCTTGGAAGCGAACACTGAAGCTTTCTTT.

The chain links TRBV5-1 to TRBJ2-1; D may be TRBD2 (6 bases). V shed 0 bases and J shed 3 bases, with 13 bases lying between them. CDR1 and CDR2 (germline): SGHRS, YFSETQ. This CDR3 has 16 residues. CDR3 nucleotides: TGCGCCAGCAGCTTGGGACTAGGCAAAAACTACAATGAGCAGTTCTTC. This encodes CASSLGLGKNYNEQFF.

V and J are TRBV7-2 and TRBJ1-2; D is undetermined. The CDR3 totals 13 residues. Germline V lookup: CDR1 SGHTA, CDR2 FQGNSA. The germline V and J ends were trimmed by 4 bases and 4 bases, with 10 bases remaining between them. DNA for the CDR3: TGTGCCAGCAGCTCTCGCTGGGGCTATGGCTACACCTTC. It encodes CASSSRWGYGYTF. The full variable domain, in which reference TRBV7-2 and TRBJ1-2 provide the parts outside the CDR3, is GAGVSQSPSNKVTEKGKDVELRCDPISGHTALYWYRQSLGQGLEFLIYFQGNSAPDKSGLPSDRFSAERTGGSVSTLTIQRTQQEDSAVYLCASSSRWGYGYTFGSGTRLTVV.

The chain carries TRBV7-6 and TRBJ2-2, with 11 bases that match TRBD2. The germline CDR1 and CDR2 sequences are SGHVS and FNYEAQ. Trimming removed 5 bases from V and 4 bases from J; junction bases left unmatched: 12. There are 18 residues in the CDR3. CDR3 DNA: TGTGCCAGCAGCGCCGCGATAGCGGGGGGGCAAGGCACCGGGGAGCTGTTTTTT. Amino acid sequence: CASSAAIAGGQGTGELFF.

This chain links TRBV11-2 with TRBJ1-5, with TRBD1 matching 12 bases. With V trimmed by 7 bases and J by 6 bases, 7 bases remained unmatched. CDR1 is SGHAT and CDR2 is FQNNGV in the germline V gene. The CDR3 extends over 15 amino acids. DNA for the CDR3: TGTGCCAGCACCGCCGGGACAGGGGGCAGTCAGCCCCAGCATTTT. Its translation: CASTAGTGGSQPQHF.

V gene TRBV19 combines with J gene TRBJ1-6, with D possibly TRBD1 on 5 matching bases. Germline V gene lookup returns CDR1 LNHDA and CDR2 SQIVND (reference sequence). This CDR3 has 17 amino acids. Trimming stripped 6 bases from V and 0 bases from J, with 15 bases between. This CDR3 is CASRRGGRSSYNSPLHF. CDR3 coding DNA: TGTGCCAGTAGGCGGGGCGGAAGGAGCTCCTATAATTCACCCCTCCACTTT.